The 10 T cell receptor beta chains below come from one sample, sequenced in a study of T-cell reconstitution after alpha-beta-depleted transplantation in children. Unique molecular identifiers were used to barcode this TCRbeta library. TCRdb ran MiXCR on the PCR reads and lists one entry per CDR3 protein. The sample has some 350,000 distinct CDR3 sequences, around 15% seen once; the top ten hold approximately 38%. The sample in question was PBMCs, mostly from graft donor cells, obtained 360 days after TCRalphabeta/CD19-depleted stem cell transplant. The origin of the receptors is a male patient between 2 and 15 years old who had a stem cell transplant for acute lymphoblastic leukemia, so the T cells may come from the graft donor.

The gene calls are TRBV11-2 and TRBJ1-2; a weak D match, TRBD1 (6 bases). V lost 0 bases and J 5 bases, leaving 10 bases between the germline ends. The CDR3 totals 14 residues. CDR1 is SGHAT and CDR2 is FQNNGV in the germline V gene. CDR3 residues: CASSLDRGGYGYTF. As DNA, the CDR3 is TGTGCCAGCAGCTTAGACAGGGGAGGATATGGCTACACCTTC. Supplemented by reference TRBV11-2 and TRBJ1-2, the full variable domain reads EAGVAQSPRYKIIEKRQSVAFWCNPISGHATLYWYQQILGQGPKLLIQFQNNGVVDDSQLPKDRFSAERLKGVDSTLKIQPAKLEDSAVYLCASSLDRGGYGYTFGSGTRLTVV.

Points on this clonotype: One junction end disagrees with the germline gene, perhaps due to a read error. The chain carries TRBV20-1 and TRBJ2-3; 9 nucleotides line up with TRBD2. Germline V gene sequence: CDR1 DFQATT, CDR2 SNEGSKA (reference sequence). The CDR3 spans 17 residues. The CDR3 nucleotides are TGCTGTGCTAGAGGGCTAGCGGGACGGGGCGTCATAGATACGCAGTATTTT. It specifies CCARGLAGRGVIDTQYF.

This clonotype was seen more than once but under ten times. This sequence joins TRBV12-3 or TRBV12-4 and TRBJ2-2; 11 bases line up with TRBD2. Trimming cost V 2 bases and J 4 bases; bases outside gene matches: 9. CDR3 size: 18 residues. The DNA of the CDR3 is TGTGCCAGCAGTTTACTCCCGCGACTAGCGGGGTTCACCGGGGAGCTGTTTTTT. Protein sequence: CASSLLPRLAGFTGELFF.

This clonotype was seen only a few times. The J gene is TRBJ2-7, the V gene TRBV5-1, with D possibly TRBD1 on 5 matching bases. The CDR3 spans 14 residues. V dropped 0 bases and J dropped 2 bases, with 9 bases sitting between them. CDR1 and CDR2 (germline): SGHRS, YFSETQ. CDR3 protein: CASSLGDRPYEQYF. The DNA of the CDR3 is TGCGCCAGCAGCTTGGGTGACAGACCCTACGAGCAGTACTTC.

There are a few counts of this clonotype. The chain couples TRBV28 to TRBJ1-5; possible D gene TRBD1, 6 bases. The CDR3 sequence is 16 residues long. Trimming took off 1 base at V and 5 bases at J, with 15 bases between the two ends. From germline, CDR1 is MDHEN and CDR2 SYDVKM. The CDR3: CASSLLQGRLDQPQHF. Written as DNA, the CDR3 is TGTGCCAGCAGTTTATTACAGGGACGTTTGGATCAGCCCCAGCATTTT.

The gene calls are TRBV24-1 and TRBJ2-7; TRBD1 matches at 7 bases. V shed 10 bases, J shed 2 bases, and the junction held 4 bases outside the gene matches. The V gene's germline CDR1 is KGHDR and CDR2 SFDVKD. The CDR3 loop spans 12 amino acids. CDR3 region: CATSGQPYEQYF. The CDR3 DNA sequence: TGTGCCACATCGGGACAGCCCTACGAGCAGTACTTC.

In this sample, this clonotype turned up many times. This rearrangement joins TRBV29-1 to TRBJ2-7; D remains ambiguous. The V end lost 4 bases, the J end lost 1 base, and 8 bases lay between the germline ends. Germline V lookup: CDR1 SQVTM, CDR2 ANQGSEA. This CDR3 region has 12 residues. The CDR3 here is CSVALVSYEQYF. The CDR3 DNA is TGCAGCGTTGCCCTCGTTTCCTACGAGCAGTACTTC.

The table lists this clonotype with many counts. The CDR3 reads CASTLTRDGELFF. The CDR3 DNA sequence: TGTGCCAGCACCTTGACCCGGGACGGGGAGCTGTTTTTT. This chain connects TRBV12-3 or TRBV12-4 to TRBJ2-2, with a tentative D call TRBD2 (5 bases). This CDR3 spans 13 amino acids. The V end was cut by 7 bases, the J end by 7 bases, with 13 bases between.

The chain links TRBV28 to TRBJ2-7; D is ambiguous. This CDR3 spans 13 amino acids. Trimming left V 5 bases short and J 2 bases short, with 10 bases between. CDR1 and CDR2 from the germline V gene are MDHEN and SYDVKM. The CDR3 region has the DNA TGTGCCAGCAGTCACGGCGTTACCTACGAGCAGTACTTC. Translating it yields CASSHGVTYEQYF.

At least ten counts were recorded for this clonotype. The chain carries TRBV5-1 and TRBJ2-1; D tentatively reads TRBD1 or TRBD2 (6 bases each). The V end lost 4 bases, the J end lost 9 bases, and 14 bases lay between the germline ends. The CDR3 extends over 13 amino acids. Germline V gene data show CDR1 as SGHRS and CDR2 as YFSETQ. DNA of the CDR3: TGCGCCAGCAGCCCTCACAGGGAGGCTGAGCAGTTCTTC. Its protein product is CASSPHREAEQFF. The variable domain in full, with the rest retrieved from reference TRBV5-1 and TRBJ2-1, is KAGVTQTPRYLIKTRGQQVTLSCSPISGHRSVSWYQQTPGQGLQFLFEYFSETQRNKGNFPGRFSGRQFSNSRSEMNVSTLELGDSALYLCASSPHREAEQFFGPGTRLTVL.